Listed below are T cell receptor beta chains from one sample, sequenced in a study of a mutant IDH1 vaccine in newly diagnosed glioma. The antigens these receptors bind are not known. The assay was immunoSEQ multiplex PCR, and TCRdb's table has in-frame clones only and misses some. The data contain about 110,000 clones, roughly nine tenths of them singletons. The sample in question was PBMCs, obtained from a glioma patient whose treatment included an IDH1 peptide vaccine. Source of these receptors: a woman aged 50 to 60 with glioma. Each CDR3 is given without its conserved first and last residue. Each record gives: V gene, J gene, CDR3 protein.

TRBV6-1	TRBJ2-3	ASSRTSGKTDTQY
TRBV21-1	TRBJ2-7	ASSARQGSYEQY
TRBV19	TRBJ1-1	ASSVGPRNTEAF
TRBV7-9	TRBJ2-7	ASSARDRGPFYEQY
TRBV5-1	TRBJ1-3	ASSLVSGRDGNTIY
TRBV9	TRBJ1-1	ASSVAIRGDTEAF
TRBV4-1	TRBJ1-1	ASSQDTREYTEAF
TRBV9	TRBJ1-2	ASSVEGARDYGYT
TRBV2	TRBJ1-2	ASSEQGGSYGYT
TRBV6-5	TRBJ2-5	ASSSVGEETQY